This TCR beta chain was observed in a study of human T cells and chemical hapten exposure. Germline CDR1 MNHNS, CDR2 SASEGT. With V trimmed by 4 bases and J by 4 bases, 12 bases remained unmatched. The CDR3 spans 18 residues. As for time point: patch test 1, 2 weeks after DPC sensitization. The treatment was: therapeutic diphenylcyclopropenone sensitization with weekly scalp DPC. TCRdb reprocessed the RACE reads via MiXCR and lists one record per CDR3 protein. The data show about 340,000 distinct CDR3 sequences, approximately 6.3% seen once. This TCR came from a woman aged 18-29 years with alopecia areata. Some clones in this sample may be carry-over from other donors' samples. J is TRBJ1-4 and V is TRBV6-1; 10 bases align to TRBD1. The source was whole blood, collected in connection with sensitization to the hapten diphenylcyclopropenone (DPC). CDR3 coding DNA: TGTGCCAGCAGTGGGCCCCCCGGGACAGGGGCGTTTAATGAAAAACTGTTTTTT. Translated, it gives CASSGPPGTGAFNEKLFF.